The 16 T cell receptor beta chains below all came from one sample that was sequenced in a study of T cells in Graves' hyperthyroidism and ophthalmopathy. TCR beta CDR3 regions were amplified from RNA transcripts. The study used the HTBI primer set for a first-round RT-PCR of the TCR CDR3. TCRdb fed the multiplex PCR reads into MiXCR, producing one record per CDR3 protein. Of about 350,000 distinct CDR3 sequences in the sample, roughly 18% were seen once. Sequences were obtained from blood. These receptors were obtained from a middle-aged woman with Graves' ophthalmopathy.

The rearrangement uses TRBV2 and TRBJ2-7; 11 bases are a match to TRBD2. Trimming at V came to 5 bases and at J to 5 bases, leaving 5 bases not matched to a gene. From germline, CDR1 is SNHLY and CDR2 FYNNEI. This CDR3 spans 14 amino acids. The CDR3 loop is CASSSSGRVDEQYF. The DNA for the CDR3 is TGTGCCAGCAGTAGTAGCGGGAGGGTCGACGAGCAGTACTTC.

Ten or more counts support this clonotype. V and J are TRBV12-3 or TRBV12-4 and TRBJ2-7; weak D call: TRBD1 (5 bases). Trimming left V 1 base short and J 0 bases short, with 13 bases between. The CDR3 is made up of 16 amino acids. The chain's CDR3 is CASSLEGTGFSYEQYF. Written as DNA, the CDR3 is TGTGCCAGCAGTTTAGAGGGCACAGGCTTCTCCTACGAGCAGTACTTC.

This clonotype has ten or more counts. V usage is TRBV2 and J usage is TRBJ2-2; 7 bases are shared with TRBD2. After removal of 4 bases from V and 4 bases from J, the junction contained 6 bases not matched to a gene. The CDR3 covers 15 residues. Germline V gene lookup returns CDR1 SNHLY and CDR2 FYNNEI. CDR3 region: CASSVWEGGTGELFF. CDR3 DNA: TGTGCCAGCAGTGTGTGGGAGGGTGGCACCGGGGAGCTGTTTTTT. Together with reference TRBV2 and TRBJ2-2, the CDR3 gives the full variable domain: EPEVTQTPSHQVTQMGQEVILRCVPISNHLYFYWYRQILGQKVEFLVSFYNNEISEKSEIFDDQFSVERPDGSNFTLKIRSTKLEDSAMYFCASSVWEGGTGELFFGEGSRLTVL.

This clonotype was seen at least ten times. The chain joins TRBV11-1 to TRBJ2-5; 12 nucleotides agree with TRBD2. This CDR3 contains 16 residues. Unmatched junction bases numbered 4, after V lost 5 bases and J lost 0 bases. CDR1 SGHAT and CDR2 FQDESV come from the germline V gene (reference sequence). CDR3 residues: CASSARLAGDQETQYF. CDR3 coding DNA: TGTGCCAGCAGCGCCCGACTAGCGGGGGACCAAGAGACCCAGTACTTC.

Note on this clonotype: Since the CDR3 does not end with the conserved phenylalanine or tryptophan, this likely comes from a read error. CDR3 DNA sequence: TGTGCCAGCAGCTTAGGGCCTCGCGTGCAAGAGACCCAGTACTCC. Protein product: CASSLGPRVQETQYS. The chain recombines TRBV7-8 with TRBJ2-5; D remains ambiguous. CDR3 length: 15 amino acids. Germline-derived CDR1 and CDR2 are SGHVS and FQNEAQ. V was cut by 1 base and J by 2 bases, with 11 bases left in between.

This clonotype was detected a few times. Possible read error: a much larger clone is one base away. It is likely a read error, because the conserved phenylalanine at the end of the CDR3 is missing. The chain combines TRBV28 with TRBJ1-1; a weak D match, TRBD1 (6 bases). Germline-derived CDR1 and CDR2 are MDHEN and SYDVKM. CDR3 length: 14 residues. V lost 6 bases and J lost 1, with 12 bases in between. CDR3 amino acids: CASRRQASNTEAFS. The CDR3 DNA reads as TGTGCCAGCAGGCGACAGGCTTCGAACACTGAAGCTTTCTCT.

This clonotype was detected many times. This chain links TRBV7-2 with TRBJ2-7; weak D call: TRBD2 (6 bases). The V end lost 9 bases, the J end lost 0 bases, and 18 bases lay between the germline ends. The length of the CDR3 is 15 residues. The germline CDR1 and CDR2 sequences are SGHTA and FQGNSA. Written as DNA, the CDR3 is TGTGCCAGTACTCTTATGGCGGGAAACTCCTACGAGCAGTACTTC. Translated: CASTLMAGNSYEQYF.

There are many counts of this clonotype. The rearrangement uses TRBV7-2 and TRBJ2-2; D may be TRBD2 (5 bases). CDR3 length: 14 residues. Trimming removed 3 bases from V and 6 bases from J, with 11 bases in between. CDR1 and CDR2 from the germline V gene are SGHTA and FQGNSA. Written as DNA, the CDR3 is TGTGCCAGCAGCTTCAGGAGGAGACCCGGGGAGCTGTTTTTT. This sequence encodes CASSFRRRPGELFF.

This clonotype was seen repeatedly, ten times or more. The chain combines TRBV6-1 with TRBJ1-1; D is unresolved. The germline V gene encodes CDR1 MNHNS and CDR2 SASEGT. V was shortened by 3 bases and J by 4 bases, with 9 bases between the two germline ends. CDR3 length equals 13 residues. In nucleotides, the CDR3 is TGTGCCAGCAGTGAGGGTCTGGGCACTGAAGCTTTCTTT. This translates into CASSEGLGTEAFF.

A few counts support this clonotype. The V and J genes are TRBV4-1 and TRBJ1-1; no definite D call. The length of the CDR3 is 14 residues. Per the germline V gene, CDR1 is MGHRA and CDR2 is YSYEKL. The V and J ends lost 1 base and 5 bases respectively, with 11 bases between them. CDR3 region: CASSQVGSGTEAFF. CDR3 in DNA: TGCGCCAGCAGCCAAGTGGGTTCGGGGACTGAAGCTTTCTTT.

This clonotype has at least ten counts. The chain links TRBV28 to TRBJ2-5, with 14 bases matching TRBD2. The germline CDR1 and CDR2 sequences are MDHEN and SYDVKM. V gave up 6 bases and J gave up 3 bases; unmatched junction bases: 3. The CDR3 is made up of 15 amino acids. The chain's CDR3 is CASSWGLAGEETQYF. CDR3 nucleotides: TGTGCCAGCAGCTGGGGACTAGCGGGAGAAGAGACCCAGTACTTC.

This clonotype has a count of ten or more. The V gene is TRBV20-1, the J gene TRBJ2-7, with D possibly being TRBD2 (6 bases). The CDR3 extends over 14 amino acids. Germline values: CDR1 DFQATT, CDR2 SNEGSKA (reference sequence). V lost 3 bases, J lost 3 bases, and 15 bases lay in between. CDR3 in amino acids: CSASSGPTVYEQYF. CDR3 DNA sequence: TGCAGTGCTAGCAGCGGGCCCACTGTCTACGAGCAGTACTTC.

This clonotype was observed at least ten times. This sequence joins TRBV4-2 and TRBJ2-7, with D maybe TRBD2 (6 bases). This CDR3 has 16 residues. Germline-derived CDR1 and CDR2 are LGHNA and YNFKEQ. V was trimmed by 4 bases and J by 3 bases, leaving 19 bases between them. The CDR3 nucleotides read TGTGCCAGCAGCCTCGCCCGGGACTCAGCATTCTACGAGCAGTACTTC. Amino acid sequence: CASSLARDSAFYEQYF.

This clonotype occurred many times. The chain carries TRBV27 and TRBJ1-1; no definite D call. This CDR3 has 16 amino acids. Germline CDR1 is MNHEY and CDR2 is SMNVEV (reference sequence). Trimming pared 6 bases from V and 4 bases from J, leaving 21 bases between. CDR3: CASRVNRAGWGTEAFF. The CDR3 DNA sequence: TGTGCCAGCAGAGTAAACAGAGCGGGGTGGGGCACTGAAGCTTTCTTT.

This clonotype was seen repeatedly, ten times or more. The chain has TRBV6-1 and TRBJ2-5, with D uncertain. CDR3 size: 12 residues. Germline lookup yields CDR1 MNHNS and CDR2 SASEGT. Trimming stripped 1 base from V and 5 bases from J, with 5 bases between. CDR3 sequence: CASSEVLETQYF. The CDR3 DNA is TGTGCCAGCAGTGAAGTATTGGAGACCCAGTACTTC.

The sample holds many counts of this clonotype. The chain carries TRBV5-6 and TRBJ1-1, with D unclear. Germline-derived CDR1 and CDR2 are SGHDT and YYEEEE. The CDR3 sequence is 13 residues long. Trimming shortened V by 4 bases and J by 5 bases, and 12 bases separated the two germline ends. The CDR3 region is CASSPRRWTEAFF. The CDR3 bases are TGTGCCAGCAGCCCTCGAAGGTGGACTGAAGCTTTCTTT.